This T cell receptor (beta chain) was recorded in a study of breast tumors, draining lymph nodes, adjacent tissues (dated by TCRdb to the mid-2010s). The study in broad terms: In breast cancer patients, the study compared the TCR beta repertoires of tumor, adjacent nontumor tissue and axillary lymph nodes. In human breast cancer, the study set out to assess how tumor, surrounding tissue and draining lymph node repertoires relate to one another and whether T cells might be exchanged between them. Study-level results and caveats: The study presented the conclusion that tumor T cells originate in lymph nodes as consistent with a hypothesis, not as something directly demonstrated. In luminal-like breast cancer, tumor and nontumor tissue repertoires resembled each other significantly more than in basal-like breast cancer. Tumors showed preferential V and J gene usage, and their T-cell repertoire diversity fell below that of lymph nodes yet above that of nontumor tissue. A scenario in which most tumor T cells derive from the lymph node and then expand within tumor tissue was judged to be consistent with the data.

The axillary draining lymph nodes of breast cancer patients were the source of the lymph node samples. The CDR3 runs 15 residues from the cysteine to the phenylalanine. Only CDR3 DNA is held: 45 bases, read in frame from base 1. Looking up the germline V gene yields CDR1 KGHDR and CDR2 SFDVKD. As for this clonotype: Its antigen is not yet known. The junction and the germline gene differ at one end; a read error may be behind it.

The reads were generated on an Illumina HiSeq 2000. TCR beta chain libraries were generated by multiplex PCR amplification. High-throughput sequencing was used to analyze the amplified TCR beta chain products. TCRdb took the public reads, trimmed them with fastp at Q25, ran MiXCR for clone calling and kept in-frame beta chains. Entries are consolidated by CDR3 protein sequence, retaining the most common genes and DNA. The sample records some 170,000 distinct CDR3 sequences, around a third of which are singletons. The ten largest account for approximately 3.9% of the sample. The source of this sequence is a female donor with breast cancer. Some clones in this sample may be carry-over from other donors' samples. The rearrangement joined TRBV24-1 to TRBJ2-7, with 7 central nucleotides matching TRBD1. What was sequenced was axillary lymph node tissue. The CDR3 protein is CATSDPHRGSHEQCF. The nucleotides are TGCGCCACCAGTGACCCACACAGGGGATCCCACGAGCAGTGCTTC.